The TCR beta chain under discussion was sequenced for a study of cytomegalovirus exposure and HLA in healthy donors. This clone has just a few counts. PCR primers comprised 60 Vbeta and 13 Jbeta primers. Produced via immunoSEQ multiplex PCR; TCRdb's table is partial and in-frame only. This sample has 130,000 to 150,000 clones, with 60% to 80% found just once. The germline V gene has CDR1 SGDLS and CDR2 YYNGEE. V was pared by 3 bases and J by 6 bases, with 1 base of the junction left unmatched. CDR3 length equals 15 residues. This TCR was sampled from a woman between 35 and 50 years old in good health and CMV-seropositive. Sequencing was performed on PBMCs. The V gene is TRBV9, the J gene TRBJ2-2; 14 nucleotides match TRBD2. For the CDR3, the DNA is TGTGCCAGCAGCGAGGGACTAGCGGGGGCCGGGGAGCTGTTTTTT. Encoded protein: CASSEGLAGAGELFF.